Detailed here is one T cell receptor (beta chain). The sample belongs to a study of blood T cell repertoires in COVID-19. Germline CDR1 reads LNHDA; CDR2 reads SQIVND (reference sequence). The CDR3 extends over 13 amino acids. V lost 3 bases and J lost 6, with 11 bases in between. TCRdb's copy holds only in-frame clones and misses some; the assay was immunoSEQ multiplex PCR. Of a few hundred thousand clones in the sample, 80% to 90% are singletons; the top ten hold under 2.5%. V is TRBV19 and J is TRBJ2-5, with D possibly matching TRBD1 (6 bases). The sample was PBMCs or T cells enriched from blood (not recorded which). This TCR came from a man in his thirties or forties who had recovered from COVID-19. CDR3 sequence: CASSIGQGKTQYF. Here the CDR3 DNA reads TGTGCCAGTAGTATCGGCCAGGGGAAGACCCAGTACTTC.